The rows below give T cell receptor beta chains drawn from one sample of a study of PD-L1 blockade in urothelial cancer. Sequencing used immunoSEQ multiplex PCR; TCRdb keeps in-frame clones, though not all of them. This sample carries 40,000 to 55,000 clones, around 89% of them seen once, and the ten largest clones take around 2.5%. The specimen comprised PBMCs, sampled around atezolizumab (anti-PD-L1) treatment. These receptors originate from a man in his fifties or sixties with urothelial cancer. Each CDR3 is given with its conserved first and last residue. The order of the fields is CDR3 protein, CDR3 DNA, D gene, V gene, clone size, J gene, CDR3 length. D genes are given only for firm matches. For some rows the clone size is stated as once, few or many, or as a class when expanded; others skip it.

CASSLRTSGGSTDTQYF | TGTGCCAGCAGCTTAAGGACTAGCGGGGGAAGCACAGATACGCAGTATTTT | TRBD2 | TRBV7-6 | NA | TRBJ2-3 | 17
CASSVGGGLGQYF | TGTGCCAGCAGCGTAGGAGGGGGCCTGGGGCAGTACTTC | TRBD1 | TRBV9 | NA | TRBJ2-7 | 13
CASSPRDRGNEKLFF | TGTGCCAGCAGCCCCCGGGACAGGGGTAATGAAAAACTGTTTTTT | TRBD1 | TRBV7-8 | NA | TRBJ1-4 | 15
CATEGATEAFF | TGTGCCACCGAGGGGGCCACTGAAGCTTTCTTT | TRBD1 | TRBV7-9 | NA | TRBJ1-1 | 11
CAWSVGTIGNTIYF | TGTGCCTGGAGTGTAGGGACAATAGGAAACACCATATATTTT | NA | TRBV30 | NA | TRBJ1-3 | 14
CASRGHGQGSEQYF | TGTGCCAGCAGGGGTCACGGACAGGGTAGCGAGCAGTACTTC | TRBD1 | TRBV28 | NA | TRBJ2-7 | 14
CAWSLWLASGGNQPQHF | TGTGCCTGGAGTCTATGGTTGGCCTCCGGAGGCAATCAGCCCCAGCATTTT | NA | TRBV30 | NA | TRBJ1-5 | 17
CASSPGINYGYTF | TGCGCCAGCAGCCCCGGGATTAACTATGGCTACACCTTC | NA | TRBV5-1 | NA | TRBJ1-2 | 13
CTKAGVTYEQYF | TGCACCAAGGCGGGGGTGACCTACGAGCAGTACTTC | TRBD2 | TRBV29-1 | once | TRBJ2-7 | 12
CASSPGQGASSPLHF | TGTGCCAGCAGTCCCGGACAGGGGGCGAGTTCACCCCTCCACTTT | TRBD1 | TRBV27 | NA | TRBJ1-6 | 15
CASSEQGLAGTYEQYF | TGTGCCAGCAGTGAACAGGGACTAGCGGGGACCTACGAGCAGTACTTC | TRBD2 | TRBV28 | NA | TRBJ2-7 | 16
CASSFREGDTQYF | TGTGCCAGCAGTTTTAGGGAGGGAGATACGCAGTATTTT | TRBD2 | TRBV27 | NA | TRBJ2-3 | 13
CASRSSGSSANEQFF | TGTGCCAGCCGCTCGAGCGGGAGTTCAGCGAATGAGCAGTTCTTC | TRBD2 | TRBV27 | NA | TRBJ2-1 | 15
CASSYRVSGANVLTF | TGTGCCAGCAGCTATCGGGTCTCTGGGGCCAACGTCCTGACTTTC | NA | TRBV5-4 | NA | TRBJ2-6 | 15
CASSPYHGGQLGEQYF | TGTGCCAGCTCACCCTACCACGGGGGGCAGTTGGGCGAGCAGTACTTC | NA | TRBV18 | NA | TRBJ2-7 | 16
CSVPQGQETQYF | TGCAGCGTTCCCCAGGGGCAAGAGACCCAGTACTTC | NA | TRBV29-1 | NA | TRBJ2-5 | 12
CASSEIRSNYGYTF | TGTGCCAGCAGTGAAATACGCAGTAACTATGGCTACACCTTC | NA | TRBV2 | NA | TRBJ1-2 | 14